This is a list of T cell receptor beta chains from one sample in a study of control samples from healthy donors and cancer patients. Assay: immunoSEQ multiplex PCR; the TCRdb copy retains only in-frame clones and omits some. Of about 63,000 clones in the sample, roughly 85% were seen once. The sequenced sample consisted of blood. The origin of the receptors is a man aged 35 to 55 in good health. Both conserved end residues are part of each CDR3. Fields, in order: D gene, CDR3 length, clone size, V gene, J gene, CDR3 DNA, CDR3 protein. A D gene is named only where the DNA matches it firmly. Clone size appears in some rows only: once, few, many, or a class for an expanded clone.

>.|15|many|TRBV27|TRBJ1-2
TGTGCCAGCAGTTTAGGCTTGACGGCCAGGAATGGCTACACCTTC
CASSLGLTARNGYTF
>.|11|.|TRBV20-1|TRBJ2-1
TGCAGTGCGTGGAGGGCCGAAGAGCAGTTCTTC
CSAWRAEEQFF
>.|15|.|TRBV24-1|TRBJ2-7
TGTGCCACCAGTAATGGAGGGGAATCCAGCTACGAGCAGTACTTC
CATSNGGESSYEQYF
>.|13|.|TRBV6-5|TRBJ1-2
TGTGCCAGCAGAGGGGACCTTAACTATGGCTACACCTTC
CASRGDLNYGYTF
>.|15|.|TRBV30|TRBJ1-1
TGTGCCTGGAGTCCCCGACCCTGGAGGAACACTGAAGCTTTCTTT
CAWSPRPWRNTEAFF
>.|16|.|TRBV30|TRBJ1-1
TGTGCCTGGAGCCTAGGGGTAGGTGAGGGCGGCACTGAAGCTTTCTTT
CAWSLGVGEGGTEAFF
>.|13|.|TRBV28|TRBJ1-1
TGTGCCAGCAGGGAGGGGTGGAACACTGAAGCTTTCTTT
CASREGWNTEAFF
>TRBD1|15|.|TRBV15|TRBJ1-6
TGTGCCACCAGCAGAGTCCCGGGACAGGTATCACCCCTCCACTTT
CATSRVPGQVSPLHF
>TRBD2|14|.|TRBV3-1/TRBV3-2|TRBJ2-5
TGTGCCAGCAGCCAAGGAGCGGGAGGGGAGACCCAGTACTTC
CASSQGAGGETQYF
>.|15|once|TRBV2|TRBJ1-3
TGTGCCAGCAGTGTTTTCATAAGCTCTGGAAACACCATATATTTT
CASSVFISSGNTIYF
>.|17|.|TRBV15|TRBJ1-5
TGTGCCACCAGCAGAGGAACAGACGTTTATAGCAATCAGCCCCAGCATTTT
CATSRGTDVYSNQPQHF
>.|14|.|TRBV14|TRBJ1-2
TGTGCCAGCAGCCACGGCAGGGTAAACTATGGCTACACCTTC
CASSHGRVNYGYTF
>.|15|.|TRBV7-2|TRBJ2-7
TGTGCCAGCAGCCACAGATCAGGGGTAGGCTACGAGCAGTACTTC
CASSHRSGVGYEQYF
>.|14|.|TRBV7-5|TRBJ1-6
TGTGCCAGAAGCTTAGTTCCGGGGAATTCACCCCTCCACTTT
CARSLVPGNSPLHF
>TRBD1|16|once|TRBV27|TRBJ2-3
TGTGCCAGCAGTGCCCGGGACAGGGTTGGCACAGATACGCAGTATTTT
CASSARDRVGTDTQYF
>.|16|.|TRBV3-1/TRBV3-2|TRBJ2-6
TGTGCCAGCAGCCGGACACCGAGCTCTGGGGCCAACGTCCTGACTTTC
CASSRTPSSGANVLTF
>TRBD2|17|.|TRBV28|TRBJ2-3
TGTGCCAGCAGTCCTCTCGGAACTAGCGGGAGCACAGATACGCAGTATTTT
CASSPLGTSGSTDTQYF
>TRBD1|12|.|TRBV6-2/TRBV6-3|TRBJ2-7
TGTGCCAGCAGTGGGACAGCCTACGAGCAGTACTTC
CASSGTAYEQYF
>TRBD1|13|.|TRBV30|TRBJ1-4
TGTGCCTGGGGAGACAGGGGGTATGAAAAACTGTTTTTT
CAWGDRGYEKLFF
>.|14|.|TRBV9|TRBJ1-2
TGTGCCAGCAGCGTAATTGGGGGAAGCTATGGCTACACCTTC
CASSVIGGSYGYTF
>.|13|.|TRBV5-6|TRBJ1-1
TGTGCCAGCAGCCCGGGGGCGGGATTAGAAGCTTTCTTT
CASSPGAGLEAFF
>TRBD2|17|.|TRBV14|TRBJ2-7
TGTGCCAGCAGCCAAGCCGCTAGCGGGCCTTACTCCTACGAGCAGTACTTC
CASSQAASGPYSYEQYF
>TRBD1|14|.|TRBV19|TRBJ2-1
TGTGCCAGTAGTAGAGACAGGGAAGACAATGAGCAGTTCTTC
CASSRDREDNEQFF
>.|15|few|TRBV6-4|TRBJ2-3
TGTGCCAGCAGTGACTCCGAAGGGGGCACAGATACGCAGTATTTT
CASSDSEGGTDTQYF
>TRBD2|18|.|TRBV9|TRBJ2-1
TGTGCCAGCAGCCTCCGCGGGAGTGGACCCTCCCCGATCAGCGAGCAGTTCTTC
CASSLRGSGPSPISEQFF
>.|14|.|TRBV28|TRBJ1-2
TGTGCCAGCAGTTTACCGCAGGGGACCTATGGCTACACCTTC
CASSLPQGTYGYTF
>TRBD2|18|once|TRBV7-9|TRBJ2-1
TGTGCCAGCAGCTTAGAGCATAGCGGGGTGGGGTGGAACAATGAGCAGTTCTTC
CASSLEHSGVGWNNEQFF
>TRBD1|15|.|TRBV11-3|TRBJ2-1
TGTGCCAGCAGCTTAGGACAGGGGGCCCACAATGAGCAGTTCTTC
CASSLGQGAHNEQFF
>.|16|.|TRBV11-2|TRBJ2-1
TGTGCCAGCAGCTTAGTAGGCGGAGCAGTCTACAATGAGCAGTTCTTC
CASSLVGGAVYNEQFF
>.|12|.|TRBV7-9|TRBJ2-7
TGTGCCAGCAGCTTAGAACAAGGCGAGCAGTACTTC
CASSLEQGEQYF
>.|14|.|TRBV28|TRBJ2-7
TGTGCCAGCAGTTTACCCGGGCGGACCTCGAAGCAGTACTTC
CASSLPGRTSKQYF
>TRBD1|16|.|TRBV28|TRBJ1-5
TGTGCCAGCAGTCCCGCCTACAGGGGGCGCAATCAGCCCCAGCATTTT
CASSPAYRGRNQPQHF
>TRBD1|15|.|TRBV5-8|TRBJ2-5
TGTGCCAGCAGCTGGGGACAGGGTCGAGGAGAGACCCAGTACTTC
CASSWGQGRGETQYF
>.|15|.|TRBV7-6|TRBJ2-3
TGTGCCAGCACCCGGGGGGGGACAGTCACAGATACGCAGTATTTT
CASTRGGTVTDTQYF
>.|14|once|TRBV24-1|TRBJ2-5
TGTGCCACCAGTGACCCGACAGGTTCAGAGACCCAGTACTTC
CATSDPTGSETQYF
>.|17|.|TRBV15|TRBJ1-1
TGTGCCACCAGCAGATCCCTAAGGATCAGGGCGAACACTGAAGCTTTCTTT
CATSRSLRIRANTEAFF
>.|14|.|TRBV7-3|TRBJ1-2
TGTGCCAGCAGCACACCCCCTTCTGCTCATGGCTACACCTTC
CASSTPPSAHGYTF
>TRBD1|13|.|TRBV7-8|TRBJ1-2
TGTGCCAGCAGCACTCCAGGGGGGGATGGCTACACCTTC
CASSTPGGDGYTF
>.|16|.|TRBV27|TRBJ2-1
TGTGCCAGCAGTTTCGGGATGGCAGGGAGTGTCAATGAGCAGTTCTTC
CASSFGMAGSVNEQFF
>.|12|.|TRBV29-1|TRBJ2-7
TGCAGCGTTACCGAGCGTCGCTACGAGCAGTACTTC
CSVTERRYEQYF